The entry below describes one T cell receptor (beta chain). The data stem from a study of blood T cell repertoires in COVID-19. Study context: Acute and convalescent COVID-19 specimens originated in the United States, Italy and Spain. PBMCs, B-cell-depleted T cells, or T cells were the source of the cDNA or gDNA that made up the material.

There are 15 residues in the CDR3. Germline V gene lookup returns CDR1 SGHRS and CDR2 YFSETQ. Trimming took 0 bases from V and 2 from J, leaving 8 bases between them. Authors' analysis steps: Amplification of reference gene primers was used by the study to estimate nucleated cell counts. Generated by immunoSEQ multiplex PCR, the TCRdb table keeps only in-frame clones and is missing some. The DNA gave D and trimming, while V, J and clone size come from that table. The data show more than 150,000 clones, under 90% seen once. The TCR originated in a man aged 55 to 69 with acute or convalescent COVID-19. The chain employs TRBV5-1 and TRBJ2-2; a possible D gene is TRBD2 (5 bases). Input material: peripheral blood. As DNA, the CDR3 is TGCGCCAGCAGCTTGGGAGGGAGAAACACCGGGGAGCTGTTTTTT. Amino acid sequence: CASSLGGRNTGELFF.